One sample yielded the 30 T cell receptor beta chains listed below, sequenced in a study of blood T cell repertoires in COVID-19. TCRdb's copy holds only in-frame clones and misses some; the assay was immunoSEQ multiplex PCR. The sample lists 60,000 to 85,000 clones; approximately 75% were seen once. Sequenced material: peripheral blood. The receptors were sampled from a woman aged 55 to 70 with acute or convalescent COVID-19.

As DNA, the CDR3 is TGTGCCAGCAGTCCCCCCGTCCCACTTACAACTAATGAAAAACTGTTTTTT. This gives the protein CASSPPVPLTTNEKLFF. J is TRBJ1-4 and V is TRBV28; D is unclear. Trimming took 5 bases from V and 0 from J, leaving 16 bases between them. The CDR3 consists of 17 residues. Germline V gene sequence: CDR1 MDHEN, CDR2 SYDVKM.

This chain joins TRBV5-4 and TRBJ2-7; perhaps TRBD2 as D (8 bases). The CDR3 runs 15 residues. Per the germline V gene, CDR1 is SGHNT and CDR2 is YYREEE (reference sequence). Trimming left V 5 bases short and J 7 bases short, with 22 bases between. CDR3 bases: TGTGCCAGCAGTCGAGATCCGGGACAGCGGGGGGAGCAGTACTTC. Amino acid sequence: CASSRDPGQRGEQYF.

The gene calls are TRBV5-1 and TRBJ1-4, with TRBD1 matching 10 bases. Germline V lookup: CDR1 SGHRS, CDR2 YFSETQ. CDR3 size: 15 residues. With 4 bases clipped from V and 7 bases from J, the junction kept 7 bases outside the gene matches. CDR3 in amino acids: CASSTRTGGGEKLFF. DNA of the CDR3: TGCGCCAGCAGCACCCGGACAGGGGGAGGTGAAAAACTGTTTTTT.

The rearrangement uses TRBV11-2 and TRBJ1-6; D perhaps matches TRBD1 (5 bases). V was shortened by 6 bases and J by 7 bases, with 13 bases between the two germline ends. The CDR3 runs 14 residues. CDR1 and CDR2 (germline): SGHAT, FQNNGV. The CDR3 sequence: CASRITRANSPLHF. CDR3 nucleotide sequence: TGTGCCAGCAGGATTACCAGGGCCAATTCACCCCTCCACTTT. Based on the CDR3 plus reference TRBV11-2 and TRBJ1-6, the full variable domain is EAGVAQSPRYKIIEKRQSVAFWCNPISGHATLYWYQQILGQGPKLLIQFQNNGVVDDSQLPKDRFSAERLKGVDSTLKIQPAKLEDSAVYLCASRITRANSPLHFGNGTRLTVT.

The chain's CDR3 is CASSFSSGGADGELFF. The CDR3 DNA sequence: TGCGCCAGCAGCTTTTCTAGCGGGGGGGCCGACGGGGAGCTGTTTTTT. The chain carries TRBV5-1 and TRBJ2-2, with 12 bases lining up with TRBD2. Germline-derived CDR1 and CDR2 are SGHRS and YFSETQ. After removal of 2 bases from V and 7 bases from J, the junction contained 6 bases not matched to a gene. This CDR3 is 16 amino acids long.

This clone appeared a single time. The V call is TRBV28, the J call TRBJ1-1; 10 bases map to TRBD1. With V trimmed by 2 bases and J by 3 bases, 0 bases remained unmatched. Germline CDR1 MDHEN, CDR2 SYDVKM. CDR3 length: 14 amino acids. The CDR3 sequence: CASSLGTGDTEAFF. The DNA for the CDR3 is TGTGCCAGCAGTTTAGGGACAGGGGACACTGAAGCTTTCTTT.

The V gene is TRBV9, the J gene TRBJ2-2; 15 nucleotides align to TRBD2. Trimming took 2 bases from V and 1 from J; bases not matched to a gene: 3. The germline CDR1 and CDR2 sequences are SGDLS and YYNGEE. The CDR3 runs to 18 residues. The CDR3 bases are TGTGCCAGCAGCGTGGGACTAGCGGGGGGTGGGAACACCGGGGAGCTGTTTTTT. Encoded protein: CASSVGLAGGGNTGELFF.

This clone has a handful of counts. The V and J genes are TRBV4-3 and TRBJ2-7, with a possible D match to TRBD2 (5 bases). In germline, CDR1 is LGHNA, CDR2 YSLEER. This CDR3 spans 15 amino acids. V lost 1 base to trimming and J lost 5 bases, with 15 bases between them. As DNA, the CDR3 is TGCGCCAGCAGCCAAGGCTCACGGGAAACGGACGAGCAGTACTTC. Encoded protein: CASSQGSRETDEQYF.

The chain uses TRBV7-6 and TRBJ2-5; 8 nucleotides match TRBD1. The CDR3 has 15 residues. The V segment lost 1 base and the J segment 4 bases; nucleotides outside the gene matches: 5. Germline V gives CDR1 SGHVS, CDR2 FNYEAQ. CDR3 protein: CASSLVRGRSETQYF. Written as DNA, the CDR3 is TGTGCCAGCAGCTTAGTCAGGGGGCGGTCAGAGACCCAGTACTTC.

This clone was seen just once. This chain uses TRBV29-1 with TRBJ2-7, with 7 positions matching TRBD2. The ends lost 5 bases at V and 3 bases at J; junction bases unmatched: 7. The CDR3 runs 13 residues. Germline assignment: CDR1 SQVTM and CDR2 ANQGSEA. The CDR3 coding sequence is TGCAGCGTTAGTGAACGGGGGGACTACGAGCAGTACTTC. Encoded protein: CSVSERGDYEQYF.

The rearrangement joins TRBV27 to TRBJ2-7; possible D gene TRBD1, 8 bases. The length of the CDR3 is 16 residues. Germline V CDR1 and CDR2: MNHEY, SMNVEV (reference sequence). Trimming shortened V by 5 bases and J by 0 bases, and 17 bases separated the two germline ends. CDR3 sequence reads: CASSRSTGDYSYEQYF. The CDR3 DNA reads as TGTGCCAGCAGTCGTTCGACAGGGGACTACTCCTACGAGCAGTACTTC.

The chain couples TRBV5-1 to TRBJ2-7; 8 nucleotides line up with TRBD1. Per the germline V gene, CDR1 is SGHRS and CDR2 is YFSETQ. Trimming cost V 4 bases and J 9 bases; bases outside gene matches: 6. The CDR3 loop spans 12 amino acids. CDR3 protein: CASSTGQGGQYF. The CDR3 DNA is TGCGCCAGCAGCACCGGACAGGGCGGGCAGTACTTC.

This chain connects TRBV18 to TRBJ2-3; 7 nucleotides line up with TRBD1. The CDR3 sequence is 16 residues long. With V trimmed by 3 bases and J by 2 bases, 8 bases remained unmatched. CDR1 and CDR2 (germline): KGHSH, LQKENI. The CDR3 protein is CASSPQAGTATDTQYF. The CDR3 region has the DNA TGTGCCAGCTCACCCCAAGCCGGGACAGCCACAGATACGCAGTATTTT.

In its sample, this clone was seen a few times. The chain links TRBV4-3 to TRBJ1-2; D is perhaps TRBD1 (5 bases). This CDR3 is built from 13 residues. Germline CDR1 is LGHNA and CDR2 is YSLEER. The V gene lost 1 base and the J gene lost 8 bases, with 11 bases spanning the gap. Here the CDR3 DNA reads TGCGCCAGCAGCCAAGTAGCGGGGCAGGGCTACACCTTC. The encoded protein is CASSQVAGQGYTF.

The chain carries TRBV7-9 and TRBJ1-4, with D possibly being TRBD1 (6 bases). Germline loops: CDR1 SEHNR, CDR2 FQNEAQ (reference sequence). V lost 5 bases to trimming and J lost 8 bases, with 12 bases between them. CDR3 length: 13 amino acids. CDR3 sequence: CASSVTGWEKLFF. CDR3 DNA sequence: TGTGCCAGCAGCGTTACAGGGTGGGAAAAACTGTTTTTT.

The chain is built from TRBV11-2 and TRBJ1-2; TRBD1 matches 9 bases. Per the germline V gene, CDR1 is SGHAT and CDR2 is FQNNGV. With 5 bases clipped from V and 3 bases from J, the junction kept 13 bases outside the gene matches. The CDR3 totals 17 residues. CDR3 sequence reads: CASSLRQGEVWDYGYTF. The DNA of the CDR3 is TGTGCCAGCAGCCTCCGACAGGGGGAAGTTTGGGACTATGGCTACACCTTC.

This clone is a singleton in its sample. The chain combines TRBV30 with TRBJ1-2; 11 bases map to TRBD1. Germline values: CDR1 GTSNPN, CDR2 SVGIG (reference sequence). Trimming cost V 1 base and J 2 bases; bases outside gene matches: 0. CDR3 size: 14 residues. CDR3 sequence: CAWSGDRGNYGYTF. The CDR3 DNA follows: TGTGCCTGGAGTGGGGACAGGGGGAACTATGGCTACACCTTC.

The table lists this clone with a count of one. The chain joins TRBV21-1 to TRBJ1-6. TRBV21-1 is deemed a pseudogene. The CDR3 sequence is 15 residues long. The CDR3 DNA reads as TGTGCCAGCAGCATAAAGGGACTGAGTAATTCACCCCTCCACTTT. It codes for CASSIKGLSNSPLHF.

This clone was counted a single time. CDR3 DNA: TGTGCCACCAGCAGAGATGGCACCCGATACCAAGAGACCCAGTACTTC. This translates into CATSRDGTRYQETQYF. V and J are TRBV15 and TRBJ2-5; D is undetermined. Trimming cost V 0 bases and J 0 bases, with 11 bases left between them. Germline V gene lookup returns CDR1 LNHNV and CDR2 YYDKDF (reference sequence). This CDR3 contains 16 residues.

This clone was detected a few times. V gene TRBV7-8 combines with J gene TRBJ1-1, with TRBD1 matching 8 bases. In germline, CDR1 is SGHVS, CDR2 FQNEAQ. V gave up 3 bases and J gave up 6 bases; unmatched junction bases: 12. This CDR3 comprises 16 residues. This CDR3 reads CASSFFPRDRWAEAFF. CDR3 sequence (DNA): TGTGCCAGCAGCTTTTTTCCCCGGGACAGGTGGGCTGAAGCTTTCTTT.

In the case of this clone: Other DNA sequences in the sample encode the same CDR3. In DNA, the CDR3 is TGCGCCAGCAGCTTCCGGGTAGAAGAGACCCAGTACTTC. As protein: CASSFRVEETQYF. The chain is built from TRBV5-1 and TRBJ2-5; D is ambiguous. Between the trimmed V and J ends, which lost 2 bases and 3 bases, there was a span of 8 bases. This CDR3 has 13 amino acids. Germline assignment: CDR1 SGHRS and CDR2 YFSETQ.

In nucleotides, the CDR3 is TGCAGCGTTTTCGAGGATACGCAGTATTTT. Translating it yields CSVFEDTQYF. The chain recombines TRBV29-1 with TRBJ2-3; D not resolved. Between the trimmed V and J ends, which lost 5 bases and 6 bases, there was a span of 6 bases. CDR1 is SQVTM and CDR2 is ANQGSEA in the germline V gene. This CDR3 has 10 residues.

The chain recombines TRBV25-1 with TRBJ1-2, with D perhaps matching TRBD1 (6 bases). Germline loops: CDR1 MGHDK, CDR2 SYGVNS. Between the trimmed V and J ends, which lost 5 bases and 4 bases, there was a span of 11 bases. The CDR3 has 13 amino acids. This chain's CDR3 is CASSQGLSYGYTF. CDR3 bases: TGTGCCAGCAGTCAGGGGCTTAGCTATGGCTACACCTTC.

The chain couples TRBV12-3 or TRBV12-4 to TRBJ2-3, with 8 nucleotides matching TRBD2. The length of the CDR3 is 12 residues. V was clipped by 10 bases and J by 4 bases; unmatched bases: 4. CDR3 residues: CATREGADTQYF. As DNA, the CDR3 is TGTGCCACCCGGGAGGGGGCAGATACGCAGTATTTT.

CDR3 sequence reads: CASSSRTHTDTQYF. The CDR3 DNA follows: TGTGCCAGCAGCTCCAGGACTCACACAGATACGCAGTATTTT. The rearrangement links TRBV5-4 to TRBJ2-3; D is perhaps TRBD2 (5 bases). Trimming left V 3 bases short and J 2 bases short, with 10 bases between. The CDR3 contains 14 residues. Germline CDR1 reads SGHNT; CDR2 reads YYREEE (reference sequence).

This chain uses TRBV4-1 with TRBJ2-5; 12 bases match TRBD2. This CDR3 comprises 17 residues. Trimming took 1 base from V and 1 from J; bases not matched to a gene: 4. The V gene's germline CDR1 is MGHRA and CDR2 YSYEKL. The CDR3 here is CASSQGRLAGAQETQYF. The CDR3 DNA reads TGCGCCAGCAGCCAAGGTAGACTAGCGGGGGCCCAAGAGACCCAGTACTTC.

This chain connects TRBV19 to TRBJ1-5; 8 positions match TRBD1. Germline assignment: CDR1 LNHDA and CDR2 SQIVND (reference sequence). The CDR3 extends over 18 amino acids. V trimming: 0 bases; J trimming: 5 bases; junction bases outside the gene matches: 12. CDR3 region: CASSIDPSGQGFYQPQHF. The DNA for the CDR3 is TGTGCCAGTAGTATAGACCCTTCCGGACAGGGCTTTTATCAGCCCCAGCATTTT. The full variable domain, rest sourced from reference TRBV19 and TRBJ1-5, is DGGITQSPKYLFRKEGQNVTLSCEQNLNHDAMYWYRQDPGQGLRLIYYSQIVNDFQKGDIAEGYSVSREKKESFPLTVTSAQKNPTAFYLCASSIDPSGQGFYQPQHFGDGTRLSIL.

This chain uses TRBV29-1 with TRBJ1-2; D is undetermined. V was shortened by 0 bases and J by 0 bases, with 5 bases between the two germline ends. The length of the CDR3 is 13 residues. Germline values: CDR1 SQVTM, CDR2 ANQGSEA. As DNA, the CDR3 is TGCAGCGTTGAAGAAACTCCTAACTATGGCTACACCTTC. It is translated as CSVEETPNYGYTF.

J is TRBJ2-2 and V is TRBV2; 8 positions match TRBD1. Germline CDR1 SNHLY, CDR2 FYNNEI. CDR3 length: 14 residues. The V gene end was trimmed by 7 bases and the J gene end by 7 bases; junction bases not matched to a gene: 8. In DNA, the CDR3 is TGTGCCAGCAAGGGGCAGGGGGCCGGCGGGGAGCTGTTTTTT. Residues: CASKGQGAGGELFF.

Worth noting for this clone: Other nucleotide sequences in the sample specify the same CDR3. The chain employs TRBV7-8 and TRBJ1-1; D is ambiguous. Germline assignment: CDR1 SGHVS and CDR2 FQNEAQ. V was cut by 6 bases and J by 1 base, with 9 bases left in between. The CDR3 has 13 residues. The CDR3 nucleotides read TGTGCCAGCAGTCTAAACCAGAACACTGAAGCTTTCTTT. Its protein product is CASSLNQNTEAFF.